This T cell receptor beta chain was sequenced in a study of naive and memory T cell subsets. General study findings and limits: In CD4 and CD8 cells, diversity dropped from naive through EMRA. Activation and differentiation may alter RNA-based TCR counts. Especially in CD8 cells, naive repertoires contained a few larger clonotypes, possibly CD45RA-re-expressing memory cells.

An equimolar mix of two oligonucleotides served as the beta constant-region primer for TRBC1 and TRBC2. Four rounds of PCR amplified the ligated cDNA using nested alpha and beta constant-region primers plus SP2. A 12-nucleotide UMI and the SP2 primer were added to the cDNA 3' end by oligonucleotide ligation. TCRdb processed the UMI-ligation and nested PCR reads anew with MiXCR; each CDR3 protein has one entry. The sample consists of approximately 100,000 distinct CDR3 sequences, roughly 15% of them appearing once. Concerning this clonotype itself: Antigen unknown.

Sequential positive selection took CD4 T cells first, then CD8 T cells. The sequence derives from a human donor in good health. Material for sequencing was naive CD8+ T cells from blood.

The CDR3 DNA reads as TGTGCCAGCAGTTACGGACTACCCCTCCACTTT. Its translation: CASSYGLPLHF. This rearrangement joins TRBV6-2 or TRBV6-3 to TRBJ1-6; unclear D gene. There are 11 residues in the CDR3. CDR1 is MNHEY and CDR2 is SVGEGT in the germline V gene. V shed 2 bases and J shed 12 bases, with 5 bases lying between them.